This is a list of T cell receptor beta chains from one sample in a study of blood T cell repertoires in COVID-19. Clones were read by immunoSEQ multiplex PCR, and TCRdb kept only the in-frame ones, dropping some. The sample lists 180,000 or so clones, 75% to 90% occurring once. The sequenced material came from peripheral blood. The receptors shown here come from a woman aged 55-70 years with acute or convalescent COVID-19. Both conserved end residues are part of each CDR3. D genes are given only for firm matches. Not every row has a clone size; where given, it reads once, few, many or a size class.

d_call	j_call	v_call	clone_size	cdr3_nt	cdr3_aa
-	TRBJ2-7	TRBV7-2	-	TGTGCCAGCAGCCCGGACAGAGTCATCTACGAGCAGTACTTC	CASSPDRVIYEQYF
TRBD1	TRBJ1-1	TRBV6-5	-	TGTGCCAGCGCCCCAGGGGGGAGTGAAGCTTTCTTT	CASAPGGSEAFF
TRBD1	TRBJ1-2	TRBV3-1/TRBV3-2	-	TGTGCCAGCAGCCTCGGACAGGGCCCCTCCACTAACTATGGCTACACCTTC	CASSLGQGPSTNYGYTF
-	TRBJ1-1	TRBV28	-	TGTGCCAGCAGTCAGGACGGCACTCGGGGTGCTGAAGCTTTCTTT	CASSQDGTRGAEAFF
TRBD1	TRBJ1-1	TRBV11-2	-	TGTGCCAGCAGCTTTGACAGGGGGCAGAACACTGAAGCTTTCTTT	CASSFDRGQNTEAFF
TRBD2	TRBJ2-5	TRBV7-9	-	TGTGCCAGCAGCTGGACTAGCGGGAGGTCTTCCCAAGAGACCCAGTACTTC	CASSWTSGRSSQETQYF
TRBD1	TRBJ1-2	TRBV6-4	-	TGTGCCAGCAGTGCGACGACAGGGAGTATATGGGGCTACACCTTC	CASSATTGSIWGYTF
TRBD2	TRBJ2-1	TRBV18	-	TGTGCCAGCTCTCTCAAAGTAGGGACTAGCGGGAACTACAATGAGCAGTTCTTC	CASSLKVGTSGNYNEQFF
TRBD1	TRBJ2-7	TRBV18	-	TGTGCCAGCTCACGTCTTGGACAGGGGCCCCACGAGCAGTACTTC	CASSRLGQGPHEQYF
-	TRBJ1-2	TRBV30	-	TGTGCCTGCTTAGGGAGGGCCGACTATGGCTACACCTTC	CACLGRADYGYTF
TRBD1	TRBJ1-5	TRBV30	few	TGTGCCTGGAGTTCACTGAGGACAGGGGTGGATCAGCCCCAGCATTTT	CAWSSLRTGVDQPQHF
TRBD1	TRBJ1-1	TRBV29-1	-	TGCAGCGTTGATTCAGGGGGTAGCACTGAAGCTTTCTTT	CSVDSGGSTEAFF
-	TRBJ2-1	TRBV24-1	once	TGTGCCACCAGTGAGAGGGAGAGTCGCAATGAGCAGTTCTTC	CATSERESRNEQFF
TRBD2	TRBJ2-1	TRBV5-1	-	TGCGCCAGCAGCACCGGCGGGGGGGCGGGAGCGTTTAACTCCTACAATGAGCAGTTCTTC	CASSTGGGAGAFNSYNEQFF
-	TRBJ2-5	TRBV5-8	-	TGTGCCAGCAGCTGGGACTCCGAAGAGACCCAGTACTTC	CASSWDSEETQYF
-	TRBJ1-2	TRBV29-1	-	TGCAGCGTTTCGGGTACAGGGTTAGATGGCTACACCTTC	CSVSGTGLDGYTF
TRBD2	TRBJ2-7	TRBV2	-	TGTGCCAGCAGTGAAAGGGTAGCGGGAGACTCCTACGAGCAGTACTTC	CASSERVAGDSYEQYF
-	TRBJ1-5	TRBV19	-	TGTGCCAGTAGTCTCCACTCGGGCAATCAGCCCCAGCATTTT	CASSLHSGNQPQHF
TRBD2	TRBJ2-1	TRBV7-9	-	TGTGCCAGCAGCTTAGGGCCAGCGGGGTCCTACAATGAGCAGTTCTTC	CASSLGPAGSYNEQFF
-	TRBJ2-2	TRBV7-2	-	TGTGCCAGCAGCTTAGTTCTCCAGGGCGTACTGTTTTTT	CASSLVLQGVLFF
-	TRBJ1-4	TRBV7-8	-	TGTGCCAGCAGCTTAGATGGTGGTCGGGAAAAACTGTTTTTT	CASSLDGGREKLFF
TRBD2	TRBJ2-3	TRBV28	-	TGTGCCAGCGGGGGAGCGGGATCTAGCACAGATACGCAGTATTTT	CASGGAGSSTDTQYF
-	TRBJ1-1	TRBV2	once	TGTGCCAGCAGTAACGTATTACCGGGACAGAACACTGAAGCTTTCTTT	CASSNVLPGQNTEAFF
-	TRBJ2-5	TRBV3-1/TRBV3-2	-	TGTGCCAGCAGCCAAGATTGGGGGGACCAAGAGACCCAGTACTTC	CASSQDWGDQETQYF
TRBD2	TRBJ2-5	TRBV5-1	-	TGCGCCAGCAGCTTCTCTAGCGGTCAAGAGACCCAGTACTTC	CASSFSSGQETQYF
-	TRBJ2-1	TRBV27	-	TGTGCCAGCAGCCGACATAACTCCTACAATGAGCAGTTCTTC	CASSRHNSYNEQFF
TRBD1	TRBJ1-5	TRBV28	-	TGTGCCAGCAGTTTCGGGACAGTAGATAATCAGCCCCAGCATTTT	CASSFGTVDNQPQHF
TRBD2	TRBJ2-1	TRBV7-9	-	TGTGCCAGCAGCTTACGTCGGACTAGTAGTTTCAGAAAGGGGAATGAGCAGTTCTTC	CASSLRRTSSFRKGNEQFF
TRBD2	TRBJ2-3	TRBV9	-	TGTGCCAGCAGCGTAGACCCTCACCCCCTGACTAGCGGGAGTACAGATACGCAGTATTTT	CASSVDPHPLTSGSTDTQYF
TRBD1	TRBJ1-2	TRBV2	-	TGTGCCAGCAGTGCCCCCGGGACAGGGGGAGGCTACACCTTC	CASSAPGTGGGYTF
-	TRBJ1-1	TRBV19	-	TGTGCCAGTAGTATTCGGGAGCGAGCCACTGAAGCTTTCTTT	CASSIRERATEAFF
TRBD1	TRBJ1-5	TRBV19	-	TGTGCCAGTAGTATGGGACAGTATAATCAGCCCCAGCATTTT	CASSMGQYNQPQHF
TRBD2	TRBJ2-1	TRBV6-5	-	TGTGCCAGCACCGGACTAGCGCCTTACAATGAGCAGTTCTTC	CASTGLAPYNEQFF
-	TRBJ2-3	TRBV15	-	TGTGCCACCAGCAGGGGGTGGGAGCGCGACGGAGATACGCAGTATTTT	CATSRGWERDGDTQYF
-	TRBJ1-5	TRBV7-2	-	TGTGCCAGCAGCCCCCAAGGTGGGGGCCTTAGCAATCAGCCCCAGCATTTT	CASSPQGGGLSNQPQHF
-	TRBJ2-2	TRBV7-8	few	TGTGCCAGCGCCGAGGTCACCGGGGAGCTGTTTTTT	CASAEVTGELFF
TRBD2	TRBJ2-1	TRBV30	once	TGTGCCTGGAGTGGGTTTAGCGGGAGGGCCAATGAGCAGTTCTTC	CAWSGFSGRANEQFF
TRBD2	TRBJ2-1	TRBV18	-	TGTGCCAGCTCACCGACGGGGACTAGCGGGGGCTACAATGAGCAGTTCTTC	CASSPTGTSGGYNEQFF
-	TRBJ1-5	TRBV4-1	-	TGCGCCAGCAGCCAAGATCCGGGACAGCCCCAGCATTTT	CASSQDPGQPQHF
TRBD2	TRBJ2-3	TRBV5-1	once	TGCGCCAGCAGCTTCGAAGCGGGACGAACAGATACGCAGTATTTT	CASSFEAGRTDTQYF
-	TRBJ2-5	TRBV5-4	-	TGTGCCAGCAGCCCGGACTTTATAAGGGCCCAAGAGACCCAGTACTTC	CASSPDFIRAQETQYF
-	TRBJ1-2	TRBV6-5	-	TGTGCCAGCCAACTTGCCCCTGGGCCTAACTATGGCTACACCTTC	CASQLAPGPNYGYTF
-	TRBJ1-1	TRBV19	-	TGTGCCAGTACCTTCGGGACACTAAACACTGAAGCTTTCTTT	CASTFGTLNTEAFF
-	TRBJ1-1	TRBV3-1/TRBV3-2	-	TGTGCCAGCAGCCAAGTGGGGGCGAACACTGAAGCTTTCTTT	CASSQVGANTEAFF
TRBD2	TRBJ2-5	TRBV28	once	TGTGCCAGCAGTCCCCTTCTGATAGCGGGAGGACAAGAGACCCAGTACTTC	CASSPLLIAGGQETQYF
-	TRBJ1-6	TRBV2	-	TGTGCCACCCTTCAGGGGCTGAATTCACCCCTCCACTTT	CATLQGLNSPLHF
-	TRBJ1-1	TRBV5-4	-	TGTGCCAGCAACCCCCAGGCTGGAGGGACTGAAGCTTTCTTT	CASNPQAGGTEAFF
TRBD1	TRBJ1-1	TRBV28	-	TGTGCCAGCAGTTTAGTCGACAGGGGAGCTTTCTTT	CASSLVDRGAFF
-	TRBJ1-6	TRBV3-1/TRBV3-2	-	TGTGCCAGCAGCCAAGAGCAGGCTAATTCACCCCTCCACTTT	CASSQEQANSPLHF
TRBD1	TRBJ1-1	TRBV24-1	-	TGTGCCACCAGTCCCGACAGGGCCCAGAACACTGAAGCTTTCTTT	CATSPDRAQNTEAFF
-	TRBJ1-1	TRBV11-3	-	TGTGCCAGCAGCTTAGATCTTATCGCTTTCTTT	CASSLDLIAFF
-	TRBJ2-1	TRBV13	few	TGTGCCAGCAGCTTAGGAGGAAGGGCGGGCTCCTACAATGAGCAGTTCTTC	CASSLGGRAGSYNEQFF
-	TRBJ2-5	TRBV3-1/TRBV3-2	-	TGTGCCAGCAGCCAAGGGGGGCCAGGGTACCAAGAGACCCAGTACTTC	CASSQGGPGYQETQYF
-	TRBJ1-5	TRBV28	few	TGTGCCAGCAGTGACAGTAGCAATCAGCCCCAGCATTTT	CASSDSSNQPQHF
TRBD2	TRBJ2-3	TRBV7-9	-	TGTGCCAGCAGCCGTAGGGCGGGAGCTAGCACAGATACGCAGTATTTT	CASSRRAGASTDTQYF
TRBD1	TRBJ1-2	TRBV24-1	-	TGTGCCACCAGTGAACAGGGGCACGGCTACACCTTC	CATSEQGHGYTF
TRBD1	TRBJ1-5	TRBV19	once	TGTGCCAGTCGGGACAGGGGGCTTAGCAATCAGCCCCAGCATTTT	CASRDRGLSNQPQHF
TRBD1	TRBJ2-5	TRBV28	-	TGTGCCAGCAGGAGAAACCTCGGGACAGGGGATACAGAGACCCAGTACTTC	CASRRNLGTGDTETQYF
-	TRBJ1-1	TRBV27	-	TGTGCCAGCAGTTCCGGGACTACTATGAACACTGAAGCTTTCTTT	CASSSGTTMNTEAFF